This TCR beta chain was sequenced for a study of shared clonotypes between healthy human individuals. CD45RO-negative CD8 cells positively selected for CCR7 made up the naive population, which excluded terminally differentiated effector memory CD45RA+ cells. Between the trimmed V and J ends, which lost 1 base and 1 base, there was a span of 23 bases. In germline, CDR1 is LGHNA, CDR2 YNFKEQ. This CDR3 is built from 19 residues. About this clone itself: Its matching antigen is unknown.

Only in-frame clones appear in the TCRdb table, and some are missing; sequencing was by immunoSEQ multiplex PCR. Among around 1.9 million clones, approximately 92% were seen once, and the ten largest hold under 2%. Findings and limits, study-wide: Naive CD4 clonotypes overlapped across a handful of donors at about 5.3%. Enrolling few donors narrowed the genetic and exposure-history diversity that was represented.

The sample consisted of naive CD8+ T cells from PBMCs. This clonotype was sampled from a man younger than 35 in good health. Some clones in this sample may be carry-over from other donors' samples. This chain uses TRBV4-2 with TRBJ2-7; a weak D match, TRBD2 (7 bases). CDR3 sequence: CASSQGGGRGPLVSYEQYF. CDR3 nucleotide sequence: TGTGCCAGCAGCCAAGGGGGGGGCAGGGGCCCTCTAGTTTCCTACGAGCAGTACTTC.